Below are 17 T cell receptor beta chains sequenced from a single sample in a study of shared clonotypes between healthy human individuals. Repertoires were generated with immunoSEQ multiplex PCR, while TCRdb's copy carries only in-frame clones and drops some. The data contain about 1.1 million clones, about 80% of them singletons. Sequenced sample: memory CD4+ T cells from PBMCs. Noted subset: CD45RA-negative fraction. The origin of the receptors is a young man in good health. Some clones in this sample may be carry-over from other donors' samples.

This chain's CDR3 is CASQLSSYEQYF. In DNA form, the CDR3 reads TGCGCCAGCCAACTTAGCTCCTACGAGCAGTACTTC. This chain links TRBV5-1 with TRBJ2-7; D is uncertain. V gave up 7 bases and J gave up 0 bases, with 8 bases separating them. In germline, CDR1 is SGHRS, CDR2 YFSETQ. CDR3 size: 12 residues.

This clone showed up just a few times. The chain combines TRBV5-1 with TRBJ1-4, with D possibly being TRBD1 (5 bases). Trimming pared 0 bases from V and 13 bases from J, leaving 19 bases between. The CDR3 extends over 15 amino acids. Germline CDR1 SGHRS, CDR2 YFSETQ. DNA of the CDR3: TGCGCCAGCAGCTTGGGCGACAGCCCTTATGAAGTACTGTTTTTT. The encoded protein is CASSLGDSPYEVLFF.

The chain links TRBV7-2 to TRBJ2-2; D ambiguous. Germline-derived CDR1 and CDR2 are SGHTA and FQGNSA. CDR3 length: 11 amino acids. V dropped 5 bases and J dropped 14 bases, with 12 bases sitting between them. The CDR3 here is CASSPDRHLFF. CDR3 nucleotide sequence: TGTGCCAGCAGCCCCGACCGCCATCTGTTTTTT.

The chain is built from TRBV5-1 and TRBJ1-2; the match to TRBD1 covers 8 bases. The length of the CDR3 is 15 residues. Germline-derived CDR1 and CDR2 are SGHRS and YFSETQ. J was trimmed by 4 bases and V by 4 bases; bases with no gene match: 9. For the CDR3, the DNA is TGCGCCAGCAGCAGAGTGGTGGACAGGGCCTATGGCTACACCTTC. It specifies CASSRVVDRAYGYTF.

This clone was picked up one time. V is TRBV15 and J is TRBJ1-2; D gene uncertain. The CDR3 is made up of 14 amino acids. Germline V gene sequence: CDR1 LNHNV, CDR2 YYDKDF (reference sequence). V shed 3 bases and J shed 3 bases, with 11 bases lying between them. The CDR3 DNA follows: TGTGCCACCAGCAGCGTCGGTAGGGACTATGGCTACACCTTC. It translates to CATSSVGRDYGYTF.

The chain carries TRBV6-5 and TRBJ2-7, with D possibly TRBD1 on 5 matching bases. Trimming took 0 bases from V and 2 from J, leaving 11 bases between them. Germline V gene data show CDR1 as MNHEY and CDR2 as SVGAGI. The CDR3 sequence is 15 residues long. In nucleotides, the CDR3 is TGTGCCAGCAGTTACTCGATACGGACAACCTACGAGCAGTACTTC. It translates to CASSYSIRTTYEQYF.

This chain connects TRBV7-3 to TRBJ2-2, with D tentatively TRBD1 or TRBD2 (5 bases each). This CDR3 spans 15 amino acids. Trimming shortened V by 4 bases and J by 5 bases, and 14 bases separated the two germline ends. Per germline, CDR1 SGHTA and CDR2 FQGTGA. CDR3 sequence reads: CASSSGPVGTGELFF. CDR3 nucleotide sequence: TGTGCCAGCAGCTCGGGACCGGTCGGTACCGGGGAGCTGTTTTTT.

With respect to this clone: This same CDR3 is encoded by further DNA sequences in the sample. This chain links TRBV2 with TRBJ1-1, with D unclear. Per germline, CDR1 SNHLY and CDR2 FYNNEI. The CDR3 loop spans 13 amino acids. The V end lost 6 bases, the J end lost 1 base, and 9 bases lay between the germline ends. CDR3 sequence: CASRKLQNTEAFF. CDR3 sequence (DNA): TGTGCCAGCAGGAAACTACAGAACACTGAAGCTTTCTTT.

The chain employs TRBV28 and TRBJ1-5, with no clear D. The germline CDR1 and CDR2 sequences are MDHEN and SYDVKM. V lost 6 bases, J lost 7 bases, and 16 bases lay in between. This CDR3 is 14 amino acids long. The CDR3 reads CASSQTLIRQPQHF. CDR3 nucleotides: TGTGCCAGCAGCCAGACACTAATCCGACAGCCCCAGCATTTT.

This CDR3 reads CASRTSGAMNTEAFF. The CDR3 DNA follows: TGTGCCAGCCGTACTTCAGGGGCAATGAACACTGAAGCTTTCTTT. V gene TRBV7-8 combines with J gene TRBJ1-1; D is possibly TRBD1 (6 bases). The germline V and J ends were trimmed by 8 bases and 0 bases, with 16 bases remaining between them. Germline CDR1 is SGHVS and CDR2 is FQNEAQ. The CDR3 is 15 residues long. Combining the CDR3 with reference TRBV7-8 and TRBJ1-1 gives the whole variable domain GAGVSQSPRYKVAKRGQDVALRCDPISGHVSLFWYQQALGQGPEFLTYFQNEAQLDKSGLPSDRFFAERPEGSVSTLKIQRTQQEDSAVYLCASRTSGAMNTEAFFGQGTRLTVV.

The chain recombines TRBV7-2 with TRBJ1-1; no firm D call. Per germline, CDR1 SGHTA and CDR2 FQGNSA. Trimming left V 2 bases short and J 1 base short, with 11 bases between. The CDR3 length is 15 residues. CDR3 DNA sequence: TGTGCCAGCAGCTTAAAATCATCAGGGAACACTGAAGCTTTCTTT. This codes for CASSLKSSGNTEAFF.

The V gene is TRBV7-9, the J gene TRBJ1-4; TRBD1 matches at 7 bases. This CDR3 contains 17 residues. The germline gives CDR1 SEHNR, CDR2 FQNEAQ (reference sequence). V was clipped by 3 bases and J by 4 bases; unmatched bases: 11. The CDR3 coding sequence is TGTGCCAGCAGCTTCAAGGGGTCGGGACAGCTTAATGAAAAACTGTTTTTT. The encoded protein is CASSFKGSGQLNEKLFF.

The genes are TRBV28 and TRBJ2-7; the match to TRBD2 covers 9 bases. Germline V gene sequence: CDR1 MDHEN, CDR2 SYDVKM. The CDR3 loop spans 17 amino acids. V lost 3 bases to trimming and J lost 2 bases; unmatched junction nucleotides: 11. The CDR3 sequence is CASSFFMGGRAAYEQYF. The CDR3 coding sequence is TGTGCCAGCAGTTTTTTCATGGGCGGGAGGGCAGCCTACGAGCAGTACTTC.

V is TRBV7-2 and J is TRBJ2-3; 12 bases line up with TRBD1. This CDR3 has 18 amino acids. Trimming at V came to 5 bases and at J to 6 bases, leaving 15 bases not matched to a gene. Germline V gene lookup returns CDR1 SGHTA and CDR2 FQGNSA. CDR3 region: CASSIRPGQGALGDTQYF. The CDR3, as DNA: TGTGCCAGCAGCATACGACCGGGACAGGGGGCTTTAGGGGATACGCAGTATTTT.

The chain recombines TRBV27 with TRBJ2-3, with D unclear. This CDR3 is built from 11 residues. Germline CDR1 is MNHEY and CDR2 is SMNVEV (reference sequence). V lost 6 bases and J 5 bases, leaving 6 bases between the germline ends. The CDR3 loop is CASSRLDTQYF. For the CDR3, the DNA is TGTGCCAGCAGCCGACTAGATACGCAGTATTTT.

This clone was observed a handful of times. The chain's CDR3 is CASSPRDRGSNQPQHF. CDR3 nucleotides: TGTGCCAGCAGCCCCCGGGACAGGGGCTCCAATCAGCCCCAGCATTTT. The chain couples TRBV27 to TRBJ1-5, with TRBD1 matching 10 bases. Germline trimming cut 6 bases from V and 3 bases from J; bases unmatched to any gene: 8. The CDR3 spans 16 residues. Germline V gene lookup returns CDR1 MNHEY and CDR2 SMNVEV (reference sequence).

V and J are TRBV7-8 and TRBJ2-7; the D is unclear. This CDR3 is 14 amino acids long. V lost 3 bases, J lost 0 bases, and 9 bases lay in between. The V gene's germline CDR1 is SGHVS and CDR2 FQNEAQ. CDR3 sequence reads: CASSLLTHSYEQYF. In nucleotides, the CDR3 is TGTGCCAGCAGCTTGCTGACGCACTCCTACGAGCAGTACTTC.